This entry describes one T cell receptor beta chain. This sample is part of a study of T cell changes during pregnancy in multiple sclerosis. With V trimmed by 0 bases and J by 6 bases, 14 bases remained unmatched. Per the germline V gene, CDR1 is SNHLY and CDR2 is FYNNEI. This CDR3 has 17 amino acids. Clones were sequenced by immunoSEQ multiplex PCR, and TCRdb holds only the in-frame ones, with some missing. The table has about 48,000 clones, 88% seen once. The specimen was CD4+ T cells from peripheral blood mononuclear cells, collected in the second trimester of pregnancy. V gene TRBV2 combines with J gene TRBJ2-7, with 7 nucleotides matching TRBD2. This sequence originates from a female donor with multiple sclerosis, enrolled in a pregnancy study. This CDR3 is CASSEADTPWGEGEQYF. Here the CDR3 DNA reads TGTGCCAGCAGTGAAGCGGACACCCCATGGGGGGAGGGCGAGCAGTACTTC.